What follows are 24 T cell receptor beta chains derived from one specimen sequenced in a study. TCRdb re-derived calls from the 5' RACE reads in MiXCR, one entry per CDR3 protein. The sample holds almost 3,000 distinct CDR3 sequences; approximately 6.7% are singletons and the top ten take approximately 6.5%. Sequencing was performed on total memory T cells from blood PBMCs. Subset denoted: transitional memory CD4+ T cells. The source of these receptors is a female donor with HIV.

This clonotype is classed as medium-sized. The CDR3 loop is CAISRNDSPRPEAFF. In DNA, the CDR3 is TGTGCCATCAGCCGCAACGACAGCCCCAGACCTGAAGCTTTCTTT. The J gene is TRBJ1-1, the V gene TRBV10-3, with D maybe TRBD1 (5 bases). V dropped 6 bases and J dropped 6 bases, with 20 bases sitting between them. There are 15 residues in the CDR3. The germline V gene encodes CDR1 ENHRY and CDR2 SYGVKD.

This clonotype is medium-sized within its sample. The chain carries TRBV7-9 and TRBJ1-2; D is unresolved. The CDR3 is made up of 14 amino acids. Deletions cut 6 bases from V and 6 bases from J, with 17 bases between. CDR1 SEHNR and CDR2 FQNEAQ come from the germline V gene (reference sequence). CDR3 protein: CASRRPEGSHGYTF. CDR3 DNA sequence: TGTGCCAGCAGGCGACCAGAAGGATCGCATGGCTACACCTTC.

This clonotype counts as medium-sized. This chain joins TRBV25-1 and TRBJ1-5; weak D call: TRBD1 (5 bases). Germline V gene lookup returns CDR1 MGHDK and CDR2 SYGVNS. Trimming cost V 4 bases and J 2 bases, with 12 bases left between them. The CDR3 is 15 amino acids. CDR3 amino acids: CASSGEGKGNQPQHF. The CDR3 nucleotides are TGTGCCAGCAGTGGGGAGGGGAAGGGCAATCAGCCCCAGCATTTT.

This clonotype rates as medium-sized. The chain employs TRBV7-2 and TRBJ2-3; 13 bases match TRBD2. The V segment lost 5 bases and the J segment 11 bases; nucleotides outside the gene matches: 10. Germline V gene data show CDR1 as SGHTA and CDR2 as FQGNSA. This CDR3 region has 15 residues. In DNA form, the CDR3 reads TGTGCCAGCAGCAACACCTTACTAGCGGGGGGGCAGCAGTATTTT. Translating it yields CASSNTLLAGGQQYF.

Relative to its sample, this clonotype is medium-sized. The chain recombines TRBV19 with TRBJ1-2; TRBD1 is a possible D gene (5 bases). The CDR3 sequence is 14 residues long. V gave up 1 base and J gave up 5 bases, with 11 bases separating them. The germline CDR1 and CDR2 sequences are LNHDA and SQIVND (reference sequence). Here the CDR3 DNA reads TGTGCCAGTAGTATAGCCGCGGGGGGGTATGGCTACACCTTC. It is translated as CASSIAAGGYGYTF.

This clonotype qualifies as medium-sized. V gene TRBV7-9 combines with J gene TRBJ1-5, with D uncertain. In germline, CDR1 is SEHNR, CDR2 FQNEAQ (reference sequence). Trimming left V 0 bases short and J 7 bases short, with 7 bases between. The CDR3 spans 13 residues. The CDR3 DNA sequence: TGTGCCAGCAGCTTAGCTGACCAACAGCCCCAGCATTTT. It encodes CASSLADQQPQHF.

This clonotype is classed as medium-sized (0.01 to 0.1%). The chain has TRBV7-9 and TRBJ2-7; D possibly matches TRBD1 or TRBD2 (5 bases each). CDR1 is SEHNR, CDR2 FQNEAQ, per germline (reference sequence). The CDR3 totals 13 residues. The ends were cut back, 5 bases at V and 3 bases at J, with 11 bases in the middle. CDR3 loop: CASSRGDLYEQYV. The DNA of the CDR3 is TGTGCCAGCAGCAGGGGAGACCTCTACGAGCAGTACGTC.

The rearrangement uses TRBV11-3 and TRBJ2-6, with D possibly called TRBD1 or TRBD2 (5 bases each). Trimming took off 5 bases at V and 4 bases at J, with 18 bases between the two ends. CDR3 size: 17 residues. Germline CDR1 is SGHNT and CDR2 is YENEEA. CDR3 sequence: CASSPGTGSGGANVLTF. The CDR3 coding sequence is TGTGCCAGCAGCCCGGGGACGGGGTCGGGAGGGGCCAACGTCCTGACTTTC.

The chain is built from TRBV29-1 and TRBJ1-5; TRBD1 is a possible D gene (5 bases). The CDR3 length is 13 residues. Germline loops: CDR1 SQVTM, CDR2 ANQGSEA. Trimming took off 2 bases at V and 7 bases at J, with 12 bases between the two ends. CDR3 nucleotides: TGCAGCGTTGAACAACAGGAGGGCCAGCCCCAGCATTTT. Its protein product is CSVEQQEGQPQHF.

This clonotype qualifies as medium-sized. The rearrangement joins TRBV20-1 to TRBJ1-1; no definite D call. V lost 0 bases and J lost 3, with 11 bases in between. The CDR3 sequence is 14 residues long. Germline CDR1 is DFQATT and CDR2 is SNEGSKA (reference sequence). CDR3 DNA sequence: TGCAGTGCTAGAGATTATGCACGGGACACTGAAGCTTTCTTT. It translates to CSARDYARDTEAFF.

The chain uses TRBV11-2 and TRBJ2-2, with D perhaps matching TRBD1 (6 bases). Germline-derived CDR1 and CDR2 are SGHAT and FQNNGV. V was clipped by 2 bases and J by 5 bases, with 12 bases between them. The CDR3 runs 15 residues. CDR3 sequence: CASSLWTQGTGELFF. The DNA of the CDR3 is TGTGCCAGCAGCTTATGGACTCAGGGGACCGGGGAGCTGTTTTTT.

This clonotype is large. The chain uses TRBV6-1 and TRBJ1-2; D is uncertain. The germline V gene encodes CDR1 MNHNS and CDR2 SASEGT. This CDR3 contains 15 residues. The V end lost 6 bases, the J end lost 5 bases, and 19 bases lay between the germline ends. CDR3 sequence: CASSLQGFDPYGYTF. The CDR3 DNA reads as TGTGCCAGCAGCCTCCAAGGGTTCGATCCTTATGGCTACACCTTC.

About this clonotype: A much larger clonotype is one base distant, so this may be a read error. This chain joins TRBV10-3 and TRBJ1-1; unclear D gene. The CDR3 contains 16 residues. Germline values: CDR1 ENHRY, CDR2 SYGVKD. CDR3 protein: CANSAVGSTMNTEAFF. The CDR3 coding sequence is TGTGCCAACAGTGCGGTCGGCAGCACTATGAACACTGAAGCTTTCTTT.

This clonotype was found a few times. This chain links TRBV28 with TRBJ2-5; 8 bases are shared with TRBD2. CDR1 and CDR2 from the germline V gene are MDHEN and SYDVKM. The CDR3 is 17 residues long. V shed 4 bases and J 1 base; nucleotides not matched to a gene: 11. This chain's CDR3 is CASSSSYSGALQETQYF. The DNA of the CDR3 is TGTGCCAGCAGTTCCTCATATAGCGGGGCCCTCCAAGAGACCCAGTACTTC.

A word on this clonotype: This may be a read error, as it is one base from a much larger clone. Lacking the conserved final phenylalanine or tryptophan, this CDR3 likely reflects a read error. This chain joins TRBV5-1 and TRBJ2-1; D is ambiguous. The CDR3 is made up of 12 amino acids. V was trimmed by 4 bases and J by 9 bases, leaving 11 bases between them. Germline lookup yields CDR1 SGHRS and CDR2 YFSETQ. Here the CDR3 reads CASSHLASEQFS. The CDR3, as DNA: TGCGCCAGCAGCCACCTCGCTAGTGAGCAGTTCTCC.

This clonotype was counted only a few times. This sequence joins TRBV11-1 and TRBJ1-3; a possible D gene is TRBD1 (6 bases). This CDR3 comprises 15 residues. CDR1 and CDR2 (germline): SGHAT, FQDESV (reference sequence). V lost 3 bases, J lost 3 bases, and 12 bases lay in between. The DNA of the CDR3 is TGTGCCAGCAGCTTTAGTCGGGGGCTTGGAAACACCATATATTTT. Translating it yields CASSFSRGLGNTIYF.

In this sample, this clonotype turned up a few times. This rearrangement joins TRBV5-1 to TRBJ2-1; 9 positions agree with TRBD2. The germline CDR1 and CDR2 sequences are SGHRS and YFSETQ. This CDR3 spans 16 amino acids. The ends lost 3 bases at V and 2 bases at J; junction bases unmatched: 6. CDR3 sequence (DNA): TGCGCCAGCAGCTCTACCTTAGCGGGGGCCTACAATGAGCAGTTCTTC. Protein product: CASSSTLAGAYNEQFF.

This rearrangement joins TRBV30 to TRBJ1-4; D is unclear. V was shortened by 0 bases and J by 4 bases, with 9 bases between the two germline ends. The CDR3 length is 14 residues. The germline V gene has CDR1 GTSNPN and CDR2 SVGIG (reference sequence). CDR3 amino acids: CAWSVKPLNEKLFF. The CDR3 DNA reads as TGTGCCTGGAGTGTAAAGCCCCTTAATGAAAAACTGTTTTTT.

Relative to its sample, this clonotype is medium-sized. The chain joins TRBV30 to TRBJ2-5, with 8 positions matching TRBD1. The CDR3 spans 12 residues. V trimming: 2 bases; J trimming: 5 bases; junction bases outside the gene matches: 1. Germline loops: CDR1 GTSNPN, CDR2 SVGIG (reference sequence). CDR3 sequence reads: CAWSWTGETQYF. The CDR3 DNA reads TGTGCCTGGAGTTGGACAGGGGAGACCCAGTACTTC.

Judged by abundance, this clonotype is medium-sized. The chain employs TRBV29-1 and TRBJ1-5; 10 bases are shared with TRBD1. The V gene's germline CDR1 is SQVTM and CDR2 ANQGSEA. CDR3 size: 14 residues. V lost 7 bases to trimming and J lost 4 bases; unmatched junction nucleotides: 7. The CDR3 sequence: CSALGQGLNQPQHF. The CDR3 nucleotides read TGCAGCGCCCTGGGACAGGGGCTTAATCAGCCCCAGCATTTT. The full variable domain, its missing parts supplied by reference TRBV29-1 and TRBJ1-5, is SAVISQKPSRDICQRGTSLTIQCQVDSQVTMMFWYRQQPGQSLTLIATANQGSEATYESGFVIDKFPISRPNLTFSTLTVSNMSPEDSSIYLCSALGQGLNQPQHFGDGTRLSIL.

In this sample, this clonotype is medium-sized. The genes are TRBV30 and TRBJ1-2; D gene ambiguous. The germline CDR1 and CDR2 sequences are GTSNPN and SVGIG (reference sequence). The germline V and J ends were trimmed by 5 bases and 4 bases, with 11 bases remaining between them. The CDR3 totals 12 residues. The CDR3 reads CAWDYRFYGYTF. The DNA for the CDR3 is TGTGCCTGGGACTATAGGTTCTATGGCTACACCTTC.

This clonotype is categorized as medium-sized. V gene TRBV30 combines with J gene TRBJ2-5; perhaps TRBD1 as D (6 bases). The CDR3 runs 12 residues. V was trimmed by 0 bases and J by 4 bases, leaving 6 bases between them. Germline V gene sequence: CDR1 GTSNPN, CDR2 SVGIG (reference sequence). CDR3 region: CAWSVGGETQYF. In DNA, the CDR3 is TGTGCCTGGAGTGTAGGGGGAGAGACCCAGTACTTC.

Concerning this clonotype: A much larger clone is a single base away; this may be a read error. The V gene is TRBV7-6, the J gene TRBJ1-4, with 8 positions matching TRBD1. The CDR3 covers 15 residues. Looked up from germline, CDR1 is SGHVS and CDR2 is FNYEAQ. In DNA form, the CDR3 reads TGTGCCAGCAGCCTTACAGGGGGAGAGAATGAAAAACTGCTTTTT. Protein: CASSLTGGENEKLLF.

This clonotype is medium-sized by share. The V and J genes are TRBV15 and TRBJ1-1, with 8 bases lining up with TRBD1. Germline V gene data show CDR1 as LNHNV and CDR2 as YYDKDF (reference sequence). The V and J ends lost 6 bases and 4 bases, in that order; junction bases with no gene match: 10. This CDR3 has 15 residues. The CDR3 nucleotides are TGTGCCACCAGAAAGGACAGGGTTTCGGGCACTGAAGCTTTCTTT. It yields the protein CATRKDRVSGTEAFF.